The rows below give T cell receptor beta chains drawn from one sample of a study of blood T cell repertoires in COVID-19. Libraries were prepared by immunoSEQ multiplex PCR; TCRdb keeps only in-frame clonotypes and omits some of them. This sample has hundreds of thousands of clones, with about 90% found just once. The sample comprised peripheral blood. The receptors derive from a woman between 65 and 79 years old with COVID-19, enrolled during active disease. CDR3s include the opening cysteine and the closing phenylalanine or tryptophan. Each record gives: D gene, V gene, clone size, J gene, CDR3 protein, CDR3 DNA. A D gene is named only where the DNA matches it firmly. Not every row has a clone size; where given, it reads once, few, many or a size class.

TRBD1	TRBV19	few	TRBJ1-2	CASSADRGLSYGYTF	TGTGCCAGTAGTGCGGACAGGGGGCTGAGCTATGGCTACACCTTC
-	TRBV5-4	-	TRBJ1-1	CASSSPLTAMNTEAFF	TGTGCCAGCAGCTCTCCCCTGACAGCCATGAACACTGAAGCTTTCTTT
TRBD1	TRBV9	-	TRBJ1-1	CASSAPGTGAFF	TGTGCCAGCAGCGCCCCTGGGACAGGGGCTTTCTTT
-	TRBV21-1	-	TRBJ1-4	CASSKVYRQGSEKLFF	TGTGCCAGCAGCAAAGTATATCGGCAGGGAAGTGAAAAACTGTTTTTT
TRBD1	TRBV6-5	-	TRBJ1-1	CASSSDPTGGEAFF	TGTGCCAGCAGTTCAGACCCGACAGGGGGTGAAGCTTTCTTT
TRBD2	TRBV4-3	-	TRBJ2-5	CASSQGVTTSGGTQYF	TGCGCCAGCAGCCAAGGGGTCACGACTAGCGGGGGGACCCAGTACTTC
-	TRBV4-1	-	TRBJ1-4	CASSQVRQGGEKLFF	TGCGCCAGCAGCCAAGTTCGCCAGGGCGGTGAAAAACTGTTTTTT
-	TRBV30	once	TRBJ1-1	CAWSQQGGDTEAFF	TGTGCCTGGAGTCAACAGGGTGGGGACACTGAAGCTTTCTTT
TRBD2	TRBV27	-	TRBJ2-3	CASSSLGRGARRDTQYF	TGTGCCAGCAGTTCCCTAGGGCGGGGGGCCCGAAGAGATACGCAGTATTTT
-	TRBV27	-	TRBJ2-7	CASSFSRTAASYEQYF	TGTGCCAGCAGTTTTTCTCGAACAGCTGCTTCCTACGAGCAGTACTTC
TRBD1	TRBV3-1/TRBV3-2	once	TRBJ1-2	CASSEGTGRNYGYTF	TGTGCCAGCAGCGAAGGGACAGGGAGAAACTATGGCTACACCTTC
-	TRBV5-4	-	TRBJ2-7	CASSLVSQPGQYF	TGTGCCAGCAGCTTGGTATCCCAGCCGGGGCAGTACTTC
-	TRBV12-3/TRBV12-4	-	TRBJ2-1	CASRTTDYNEQFF	TGTGCCAGCAGGACGACAGATTACAATGAGCAGTTCTTC
-	TRBV5-8	-	TRBJ2-4	CASSPDWRRAKNIQYF	TGTGCCAGCAGCCCTGACTGGCGTCGAGCCAAAAACATTCAGTACTTC
-	TRBV19	-	TRBJ1-2	CASSPWTEPYGYTF	TGTGCCAGTAGTCCCTGGACAGAGCCCTATGGCTACACCTTC
-	TRBV19	-	TRBJ1-3	CASSVRHSSGNTIYF	TGTGCCAGTAGTGTCAGACACAGCTCTGGAAACACCATATATTTT
-	TRBV20-1	-	TRBJ2-5	CSAQVRETQYF	TGCAGTGCACAGGTCAGGGAGACCCAGTACTTC
-	TRBV30	-	TRBJ2-2	CAWSNWNTGELFF	TGTGCCTGGAGTAACTGGAACACCGGGGAGCTGTTTTTT
-	TRBV11-2	-	TRBJ2-7	CASSLDFGGNYEQYF	TGTGCCAGCAGCTTAGATTTCGGCGGAAACTACGAGCAGTACTTC
-	TRBV7-2	-	TRBJ2-7	CASSLHGGTSDEQYF	TGTGCCAGCAGCTTACACGGCGGGACCAGTGACGAGCAGTACTTC
TRBD1	TRBV5-6	-	TRBJ2-2	CASSLDRGVDTGELFF	TGTGCCAGCAGCCTGGACAGGGGGGTCGACACCGGGGAGCTGTTTTTT
TRBD1	TRBV28	-	TRBJ1-1	CASISWTGGNTEAFF	TGTGCCAGCATTTCATGGACAGGGGGGAACACTGAAGCTTTCTTT